This T cell receptor (beta chain) was obtained from a study of T cells in Graves' hyperthyroidism and ophthalmopathy. Amplification of TCR beta CDR3 regions was performed using RNA transcripts as template. Initially, a first-round RT-PCR of the TCR CDR3 employed the HTBI primer set. MiXCR, run by TCRdb on the multiplex PCR reads, gives a single entry per CDR3 protein. This table holds about 560,000 distinct CDR3 sequences, about a sixth found once. The CDR3 totals 15 residues. Trimming removed 3 bases from V and 4 bases from J, with 15 bases in between. Looked up from germline, CDR1 is MNHGY and CDR2 is SVAAGI.

The V gene is TRBV6-9, the J gene TRBJ1-2; the D is unclear. This clonotype originated in a young woman with Graves' hyperthyroidism. Sequenced: blood. The CDR3, as DNA: TGTGCCAGCAGTTACGGGTCAACCCCTTTCTATGGCTACACCTTC. The encoded protein is CASSYGSTPFYGYTF.